Presented here are 31 T cell receptor beta chains from one specimen sequenced in a study of cytomegalovirus exposure and HLA in healthy donors. The primer mix had 60 Vbeta and 13 Jbeta primers. Repertoires were generated with immunoSEQ multiplex PCR, while TCRdb's copy carries only in-frame clones and drops some. The table shows roughly 190,000 clones, with about 76% occurring only once. Material: PBMCs. All receptors come from a woman aged 45-65 years in good health and CMV-seronegative.

J is TRBJ2-7 and V is TRBV27, with 8 bases identical to TRBD1. The trim removed 8 bases at V and 5 bases at J, leaving 5 bases unmatched. Germline V gene lookup returns CDR1 MNHEY and CDR2 SMNVEV (reference sequence). The CDR3 runs 12 residues. This chain's CDR3 is CASADRVNEQYF. As DNA, the CDR3 is TGTGCCAGCGCGGACAGGGTCAACGAGCAGTACTTC.

The chain combines TRBV20-1 with TRBJ1-1; 7 positions agree with TRBD1. The trim removed 6 bases at V and 11 bases at J, leaving 9 bases unmatched. The CDR3 runs to 11 residues. The V gene's germline CDR1 is DFQATT and CDR2 SNEGSKA (reference sequence). The chain's CDR3 is CSAATGEKAFF. CDR3 DNA: TGCAGTGCGGCTACAGGGGAGAAGGCTTTCTTT.

In nucleotides, the CDR3 is TGTGCCACCAGCAGTATGGGCCAGGGGGCGCCGGGTCAGCCCCAGCATTTT. This encodes CATSSMGQGAPGQPQHF. The chain has TRBV15 and TRBJ1-5; 8 nucleotides align to TRBD1. V dropped 3 bases and J dropped 6; count of bases not matched to a gene: 13. CDR1 and CDR2 (germline): LNHNV, YYDKDF (reference sequence). The CDR3 has 17 residues.

The rearrangement links TRBV2 to TRBJ2-5; 7 bases match TRBD1. CDR1 and CDR2 from the germline V gene are SNHLY and FYNNEI. V lost 4 bases, J lost 2 bases, and 10 bases stayed unmatched. The CDR3 consists of 16 residues. The CDR3 is CASSGPTGTVQETQYF. CDR3 coding DNA: TGTGCCAGCAGTGGACCGACCGGGACAGTTCAAGAGACCCAGTACTTC. Based on the CDR3 plus reference TRBV2 and TRBJ2-5, the full variable domain is EPEVTQTPSHQVTQMGQEVILRCVPISNHLYFYWYRQILGQKVEFLVSFYNNEISEKSEIFDDQFSVERPDGSNFTLKIRSTKLEDSAMYFCASSGPTGTVQETQYFGPGTRLLVL.

The CDR3: CASSPPRGQNTEAFF. In nucleotides, the CDR3 is TGTGCCAGCAGCCCCCCGAGGGGGCAGAACACTGAAGCTTTCTTT. This chain uses TRBV6-6 with TRBJ1-1; 7 bases fit TRBD1. The CDR3 contains 15 residues. V was pared by 6 bases and J by 1 base, with 8 bases of the junction left unmatched. The V gene's germline CDR1 is MNHNY and CDR2 SVGAGI (reference sequence).

V usage is TRBV27 and J usage is TRBJ1-2; 7 bases map to TRBD1. Germline V lookup: CDR1 MNHEY, CDR2 SMNVEV (reference sequence). The ends lost 6 bases at V and 3 bases at J; junction bases unmatched: 4. This CDR3 is 13 amino acids long. The CDR3 bases are TGTGCCAGCAGCGGACAGGCGCACTATGGCTACACCTTC. Its protein is CASSGQAHYGYTF.

V usage is TRBV9 and J usage is TRBJ2-3; perhaps TRBD2 as D (6 bases). The ends were cut back, 3 bases at V and 0 bases at J, with 29 bases in the middle. Germline CDR1 is SGDLS and CDR2 is YYNGEE. The CDR3 consists of 21 residues. The CDR3 nucleotides are TGTGCCAGCAGCGCCTCCACCGGACTACCAACCTTCCCTTCTAGCACAGATACGCAGTATTTT. Translated, it gives CASSASTGLPTFPSSTDTQYF.

The chain is built from TRBV15 and TRBJ1-1; D is uncertain. Trimming took 0 bases from V and 11 from J, leaving 10 bases between them. Germline loops: CDR1 LNHNV, CDR2 YYDKDF (reference sequence). This CDR3 contains 12 residues. As DNA, the CDR3 is TGTGCCACCAGCAGAGATCAGAGAGGCGCTTTCTTT. Translation gives CATSRDQRGAFF.

The chain couples TRBV15 to TRBJ2-6, with a possible D match to TRBD2 (5 bases). From germline, CDR1 is LNHNV and CDR2 YYDKDF (reference sequence). The CDR3 spans 16 residues. Trimming pared 0 bases from V and 0 bases from J, leaving 6 bases between. The CDR3 DNA sequence: TGTGCCACCAGCAGAGACGGGGACTCTGGGGCCAACGTCCTGACTTTC. This sequence encodes CATSRDGDSGANVLTF.

The chain joins TRBV10-3 to TRBJ2-7; D ambiguous. The CDR3 sequence is 15 residues long. V lost 10 bases and J lost 0, with 19 bases in between. Germline CDR1 and CDR2: ENHRY and SYGVKD. In DNA, the CDR3 is TGTGCCACCCTTTCAAGTGAAGTTAGCTCCTACGAGCAGTACTTC. Its translation is CATLSSEVSSYEQYF.

This clone was recorded once. The chain recombines TRBV19 with TRBJ1-5; 9 bases line up with TRBD1. CDR3 length equals 16 residues. Germline V gene sequence: CDR1 LNHDA, CDR2 SQIVND (reference sequence). With 4 bases clipped from V and 3 bases from J, the junction kept 7 bases outside the gene matches. The CDR3 region has the DNA TGTGCCAGTAGTAGGGAGGACAGGGGCTCCAATCAGCCCCAGCATTTT. It translates to CASSREDRGSNQPQHF.

The CDR3 region is CASSPIARTGPSYEQYF. The CDR3 DNA follows: TGTGCCAGCAGCCCCATCGCCCGGACAGGGCCTTCCTACGAGCAGTACTTC. The chain is built from TRBV28 and TRBJ2-7; 8 bases line up with TRBD1. J gave up 1 base and V 6 bases, and 14 bases lay outside the gene matches. Looked up from germline, CDR1 is MDHEN and CDR2 is SYDVKM. The CDR3 runs to 17 residues.

This clone has a handful of counts. The V and J genes are TRBV10-3 and TRBJ1-2; D is uncertain. V lost 7 bases and J 4 bases, leaving 16 bases between the germline ends. CDR1 and CDR2 from the germline V gene are ENHRY and SYGVKD. The CDR3 is made up of 14 amino acids. For the CDR3, the DNA is TGTGCCATCACTCCCGAACCAGCGGCCTATGGCTACACCTTC. Translated: CAITPEPAAYGYTF.

The chain combines TRBV4-1 with TRBJ2-3; D is unclear. The germline V gene encodes CDR1 MGHRA and CDR2 YSYEKL. V lost 0 bases and J lost 2, with 6 bases in between. This CDR3 has 14 amino acids. The CDR3 nucleotides are TGCGCCAGCAGCCAAGATATGTCCACAGATACGCAGTATTTT. Translating it yields CASSQDMSTDTQYF.

This chain uses TRBV6-6 with TRBJ1-2, with D unclear. V lost 0 bases and J 5 bases, leaving 10 bases between the germline ends. Germline values: CDR1 MNHNY, CDR2 SVGAGI (reference sequence). This CDR3 comprises 14 residues. The CDR3 is CASSYSGDVYGYTF. For the CDR3, the DNA is TGTGCCAGCAGTTACTCGGGAGACGTTTATGGCTACACCTTC.

J is TRBJ2-1 and V is TRBV19; 8 nucleotides agree with TRBD1. CDR1 and CDR2 from the germline V gene are LNHDA and SQIVND (reference sequence). The V and J ends lost 5 bases and 8 bases, in that order; junction bases with no gene match: 8. The CDR3 covers 14 residues. The CDR3 reads CASSLQGGPDEQFF. CDR3 bases: TGTGCCAGTAGTCTACAGGGGGGACCTGATGAGCAGTTCTTC.

The chain has TRBV5-4 and TRBJ2-7, with unresolved D. Germline-derived CDR1 and CDR2 are SGHNT and YYREEE (reference sequence). This CDR3 spans 12 amino acids. CDR3 coding DNA: TGTGGAGATAAAGTGAGGAACTACGAGCAGTACTTC. Translating gives CGDKVRNYEQYF.

J is TRBJ1-3 and V is TRBV9, with a weak D call TRBD1 (5 bases). The length of the CDR3 is 15 residues. V lost 4 bases and J 8 bases, leaving 19 bases between the germline ends. Germline-derived CDR1 and CDR2 are SGDLS and YYNGEE. CDR3 DNA: TGTGCCAGCAGCACCTCCGGGACTCCGGGGGACACCATATATTTT. It specifies CASSTSGTPGDTIYF.

The gene calls are TRBV6-1 and TRBJ2-7, with 7 nucleotides matching TRBD2. The germline V gene has CDR1 MNHNS and CDR2 SASEGT. The CDR3 is made up of 15 amino acids. Germline trimming cut 2 bases from V and 1 base from J; bases unmatched to any gene: 5. Written as DNA, the CDR3 is TGTGCCAGCAGTGAAACTGCGGGAGAGTCCTACGAGCAGTACTTC. Amino acids: CASSETAGESYEQYF.

The table lists this clone with a count of one. CDR3 sequence: CATSPRDRGRQETQYF. The CDR3 nucleotides read TGTGCCACCAGTCCGCGGGACAGGGGGCGCCAAGAGACCCAGTACTTC. V and J are TRBV15 and TRBJ2-5; TRBD1 matches at 12 bases. The germline gives CDR1 LNHNV, CDR2 YYDKDF (reference sequence). The CDR3 has 16 residues. V shed 6 bases, J shed 1 base, and the junction held 6 bases outside the gene matches.

This clone was found once. The chain employs TRBV2 and TRBJ2-5, with a weak D call TRBD2 (7 bases). The CDR3 sequence is 16 residues long. Germline V CDR1 and CDR2: SNHLY, FYNNEI. V was trimmed by 2 bases and J by 5 bases, leaving 18 bases between them. The CDR3 DNA is TGTGCCAGCAGTGAATTGGGAAACGGGGGGCGGGAGACCCAGTACTTC. Its protein is CASSELGNGGRETQYF.

The gene calls are TRBV7-9 and TRBJ2-3; the match to TRBD1 covers 11 bases. This CDR3 spans 18 amino acids. The ends lost 1 base at V and 6 bases at J; junction bases unmatched: 12. The germline gives CDR1 SEHNR, CDR2 FQNEAQ (reference sequence). CDR3 residues: CASSLGTGGIRRFDTQYF. CDR3 nucleotide sequence: TGTGCCAGCAGCTTAGGGACAGGGGGCATTCGACGATTTGATACGCAGTATTTT.

This clone was detected only a few times. The J gene is TRBJ1-2, the V gene TRBV4-1; D unclear. Germline loops: CDR1 MGHRA, CDR2 YSYEKL. The CDR3 length is 13 residues. The V and J ends lost 0 bases and 8 bases respectively, with 10 bases between them. The CDR3 nucleotides are TGCGCCAGCAGCCAAGATAGCTATCGAGGCTACACCTTC. Protein: CASSQDSYRGYTF.

With regard to this clone: A read error may produce the germline difference seen at one junction end. V is TRBV28 and J is TRBJ1-1; 7 nucleotides match TRBD1. Germline assignment: CDR1 MDHEN and CDR2 SYDVKM. The length of the CDR3 is 11 residues. The chain's CDR3 is CASSLRDSYFF. The CDR3 bases are TGTGCCAGCAGTTTAAGGGACAGTTACTTTTTT.

V is TRBV14 and J is TRBJ2-2; tentatively, D is TRBD2 (6 bases). The ends were cut back, 4 bases at V and 7 bases at J, with 10 bases in the middle. The CDR3 runs 13 residues. Germline assignment: CDR1 SGHDN and CDR2 FVKESK. The CDR3 loop reads CASSLRGGGELFF. The CDR3 DNA is TGTGCCAGCAGCCTAAGGGGAGGCGGGGAGCTGTTTTTT.

This clone was detected once. The chain is built from TRBV7-6 and TRBJ1-1; D gene unclear. Germline V gene sequence: CDR1 SGHVS, CDR2 FNYEAQ. V was shortened by 3 bases and J by 0 bases, with 8 bases between the two germline ends. The CDR3 extends over 14 amino acids. Written as DNA, the CDR3 is TGTGCCAGCAGCTTGGAGGGAGTGAACACTGAAGCTTTCTTT. Translation: CASSLEGVNTEAFF.

The gene calls are TRBV29-1 and TRBJ2-1; D is possibly TRBD1 (6 bases). Germline assignment: CDR1 SQVTM and CDR2 ANQGSEA. CDR3 length: 14 residues. V lost 7 bases, J lost 6 bases, and 19 bases lay in between. The CDR3 here is CSARTDPGFNEQFF. In DNA, the CDR3 is TGCAGCGCTAGGACAGACCCTGGCTTCAATGAGCAGTTCTTC.

This clone has a single count. V and J are TRBV4-1 and TRBJ2-1; a possible D gene is TRBD2 (7 bases). V was trimmed by 4 bases and J by 2 bases, leaving 18 bases between them. CDR3 length: 17 residues. From germline, CDR1 is MGHRA and CDR2 YSYEKL. CDR3 DNA sequence: TGCGCCAGCAGCCTTTTTCTGGGGGGGCTCGCCTACAATGAGCAGTTCTTC. Translating it yields CASSLFLGGLAYNEQFF.

The chain uses TRBV9 and TRBJ2-1; 12 bases map to TRBD2. V shed 1 base and J 4 bases; nucleotides not matched to a gene: 15. The germline CDR1 and CDR2 sequences are SGDLS and YYNGEE. CDR3 length: 20 residues. CDR3 residues: CASSVYSGTSGQYLYNEQFF. In DNA, the CDR3 is TGTGCCAGCAGCGTATACTCAGGGACTAGCGGGCAATATCTTTACAATGAGCAGTTCTTC.

CDR3 amino acids: CSVSTAPTKAFF. CDR3 bases: TGCAGCGTTTCGACAGCACCCACGAAAGCTTTCTTT. The chain combines TRBV29-1 with TRBJ1-1; possible D gene TRBD1, 5 bases. CDR1 and CDR2 (germline): SQVTM, ANQGSEA. V was cut by 5 bases and J by 9 bases, with 16 bases left in between. The CDR3 is 12 residues long.

This clone came up a few times. The chain couples TRBV7-2 to TRBJ2-7, with D maybe TRBD2 (6 bases). This CDR3 contains 14 residues. Per germline, CDR1 SGHTA and CDR2 FQGNSA. V was pared by 3 bases and J by 0 bases, with 9 bases between. In DNA, the CDR3 is TGTGCCAGCAGCTTTGGGGGGAGCTCCTACGAGCAGTACTTC. It is translated as CASSFGGSSYEQYF.